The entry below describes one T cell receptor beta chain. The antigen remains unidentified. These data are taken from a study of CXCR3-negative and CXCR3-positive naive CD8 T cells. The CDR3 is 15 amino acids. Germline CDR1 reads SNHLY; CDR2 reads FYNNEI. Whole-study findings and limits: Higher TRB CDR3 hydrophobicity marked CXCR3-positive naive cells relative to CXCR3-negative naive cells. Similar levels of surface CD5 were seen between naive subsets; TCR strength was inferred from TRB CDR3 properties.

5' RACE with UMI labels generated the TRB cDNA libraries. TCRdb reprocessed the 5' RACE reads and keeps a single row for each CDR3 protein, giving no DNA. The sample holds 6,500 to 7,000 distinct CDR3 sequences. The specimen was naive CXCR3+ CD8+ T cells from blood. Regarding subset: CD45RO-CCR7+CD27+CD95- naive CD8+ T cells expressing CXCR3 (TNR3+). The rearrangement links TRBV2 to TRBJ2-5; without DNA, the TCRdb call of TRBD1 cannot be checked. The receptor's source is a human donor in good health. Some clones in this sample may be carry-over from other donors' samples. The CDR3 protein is CASSEFGSGRETQYF.